This is a list of T cell receptor beta chains from one sample in a study of shared clonotypes between healthy human individuals. Some clones are missing from TCRdb's copy, which holds only in-frame ones; the method was immunoSEQ multiplex PCR. The sample holds roughly 2.2 million clones, approximately 95% seen once. Sequencing was carried out using naive CD4+ T cells from PBMCs. Receptor source: a man in his late teens or twenties in good health. Some clones in this sample may be carry-over from other donors' samples. Each CDR3 is given with its conserved first and last residue.

V: TRBV19; J: TRBJ2-1; CDR3: CASSTYSPGASYNEQFF
V: TRBV29-1; J: TRBJ2-7; CDR3: CSARTGNEQYF
V: TRBV5-1; J: TRBJ2-5; CDR3: CASSLTGTKETQYF
V: TRBV28; J: TRBJ2-2; CDR3: CASSRNPGRGLIGELFF
V: TRBV7-8; J: TRBJ2-1; CDR3: CASSFGTGTYNEQFF
V: TRBV7-9; J: TRBJ1-4; CDR3: CASSLGYTDSEKLFF
V: TRBV19; J: TRBJ2-7; CDR3: CASSPPGQGGYEQYF
V: TRBV5-1; J: TRBJ2-5; CDR3: CASSGEVQETQYF
V: TRBV5-1; J: TRBJ2-1; CDR3: CASSLVVGLGNEQFF
V: TRBV18; J: TRBJ2-7; CDR3: CASSSSQIYEQYF
V: TRBV6-1; J: TRBJ1-1; CDR3: CASSAGVNTEAFF
V: TRBV25-1; J: TRBJ2-7; CDR3: CASRGSASSSYEQYF
V: TRBV20-1; J: TRBJ2-1; CDR3: CSARKLDEQFF
V: TRBV28; J: TRBJ2-4; CDR3: CASSYPHRGKNIQYF
V: TRBV29-1; J: TRBJ1-2; CDR3: CSARTGNGYTF
V: TRBV28; J: TRBJ2-3; CDR3: CASRVTGISDTQYF
V: TRBV7-3; J: TRBJ2-3; CDR3: CASSSTGSLTDTQYF
V: TRBV5-1; J: TRBJ2-2; CDR3: CASSAAAARGGELFF
V: TRBV5-8; J: TRBJ1-1; CDR3: CASSLLPMNTEAFF
V: TRBV18; J: TRBJ1-5; CDR3: CASSSQTDQNQPQHF
V: TRBV30; J: TRBJ2-4; CDR3: CAWSVSWLAKNIQYF
V: TRBV6-4; J: TRBJ2-6; CDR3: CATRASGANVLTF
V: TRBV9; J: TRBJ2-5; CDR3: CASSLQGQGGETQYF